What follows describes a single TCR beta chain. These data are taken from a study of response to subunit inactivated influenza vaccine. There are 11 residues in the CDR3. Germline V lookup: CDR1 MNHNS, CDR2 SASEGT. V shed 5 bases and J shed 6 bases, with 4 bases lying between them. TCRdb independently ran MiXCR on the RT-PCR reads; one entry per CDR3 protein. Seen here are roughly 550,000 distinct CDR3 sequences, around 21% observed once, and the top ten hold approximately 3%. The sample was also reused in another study, on T cells expressing NK-cell markers. That source notes: Beta-chain TCR cDNA was generated via 5'RACE template switching with UMIs. Just one sequenced donor of eight was HCMV-seronegative, while seven were seropositive. For several experiments, T cell sorting was restricted to the alpha-beta TCR population by means of an anti-gamma-delta TCR antibody.

Sequences were derived from CD4+ T cells sorted from PBMCs, sampled 11 to 12 days after vaccination. The gene calls are TRBV6-1 and TRBJ2-2; D ambiguous. This TCR was recovered from a man aged 50-59 years who received an inactivated influenza vaccine. CDR3 DNA sequence: TGTGCCAGCAGTCCTTCCGGGGAGCTGTTTTTT. Its translation: CASSPSGELFF.